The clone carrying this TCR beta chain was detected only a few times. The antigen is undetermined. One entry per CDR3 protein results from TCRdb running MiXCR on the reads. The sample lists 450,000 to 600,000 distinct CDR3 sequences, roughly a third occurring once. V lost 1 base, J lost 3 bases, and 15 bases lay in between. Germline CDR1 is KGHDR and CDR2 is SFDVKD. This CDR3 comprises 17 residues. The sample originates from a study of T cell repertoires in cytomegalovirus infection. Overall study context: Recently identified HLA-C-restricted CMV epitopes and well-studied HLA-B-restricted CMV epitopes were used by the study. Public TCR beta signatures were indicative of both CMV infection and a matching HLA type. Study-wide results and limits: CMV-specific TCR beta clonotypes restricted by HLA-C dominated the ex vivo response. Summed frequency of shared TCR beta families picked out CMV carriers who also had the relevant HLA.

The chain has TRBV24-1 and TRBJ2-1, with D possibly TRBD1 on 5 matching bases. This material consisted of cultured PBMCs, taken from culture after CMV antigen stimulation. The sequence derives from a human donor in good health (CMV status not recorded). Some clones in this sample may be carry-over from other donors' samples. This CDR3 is CATSDFAKEGVYNEQFF. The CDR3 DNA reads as TGTGCCACCAGTGATTTTGCTAAGGAAGGGGTCTACAATGAGCAGTTCTTC.